Listed below are T cell receptor beta chains from one sample, sequenced in a study of T-cell reconstitution after alpha-beta-depleted transplantation in children. TCRdb redid the calling of the PCR reads with MiXCR, one entry per CDR3 protein. This table holds approximately 150,000 distinct CDR3 sequences, roughly 9% found once. The specimen was PBMCs, mostly from graft donor cells, collected 180 days after TCRalphabeta/CD19-depleted stem cell transplant. The receptors stem from a female patient aged 2-15 years who had a stem cell transplant for congenital amegakaryocytic thrombocytopenia, so the T cells may come from the graft donor. The CDR3 runs from the conserved cysteine through the conserved F or W. Each record gives: V gene, J gene, D gene, clone size, CDR3 protein, CDR3 DNA. D genes are given only for firm matches. Clone size is not always given. Where it is, it says once, few, many or a class for expanded clones.

v_gene: TRBV4-1
j_gene: TRBJ1-3
d_gene: .
abundance: .
CDR3aa: CASSQVFRQAHSGNTIYF
CDR3nt: TGCGCCAGCAGCCAAGTTTTTCGGCAGGCCCACTCTGGAAACACCATATATTTT

v_gene: TRBV5-6
j_gene: TRBJ2-1
d_gene: .
abundance: .
CDR3aa: CASGPDGVSYNEQFF
CDR3nt: TGTGCCAGCGGCCCCGACGGGGTCTCCTACAATGAGCAGTTCTTC

v_gene: TRBV20-1
j_gene: TRBJ1-3
d_gene: .
abundance: few
CDR3aa: CSGRSSGNTIYF
CDR3nt: TGCAGTGGACGGAGCTCTGGAAACACCATATATTTT

v_gene: TRBV20-1
j_gene: TRBJ2-3
d_gene: .
abundance: many
CDR3aa: CSAKGRLPTDTQYF
CDR3nt: TGCAGTGCTAAGGGACGGCTACCCACAGATACGCAGTATTTT

v_gene: TRBV7-9
j_gene: TRBJ2-7
d_gene: .
abundance: many
CDR3aa: CASSLGSSQTDYEQYF
CDR3nt: TGTGCCAGCAGCTTAGGTTCGTCGCAGACAGACTACGAGCAGTACTTC

v_gene: TRBV18
j_gene: TRBJ2-7
d_gene: .
abundance: .
CDR3aa: CASSLGLGGNEQYF
CDR3nt: TGTGCCAGCTCTCTCGGACTGGGTGGAAACGAGCAGTACTTC

v_gene: TRBV28
j_gene: TRBJ2-1
d_gene: .
abundance: .
CDR3aa: CASAPLQGLDNEQFF
CDR3nt: TGTGCCAGCGCCCCCCTTCAGGGTCTCGACAATGAGCAGTTCTTC

v_gene: TRBV29-1
j_gene: TRBJ1-4
d_gene: .
abundance: few
CDR3aa: CSVEPQLGEKLFF
CDR3nt: TGCAGCGTTGAGCCCCAATTGGGTGAAAAACTGTTTTTT

v_gene: TRBV7-9
j_gene: TRBJ2-1
d_gene: TRBD2
abundance: many
CDR3aa: CASSLFGASGPYNEQFF
CDR3nt: TGTGCCAGCAGCTTATTTGGGGCTAGCGGGCCCTACAATGAGCAGTTCTTC

v_gene: TRBV6-5
j_gene: TRBJ1-5
d_gene: .
abundance: many
CDR3aa: CASGRVSGSNQPQHF
CDR3nt: TGTGCCAGCGGTCGAGTCTCGGGTAGCAATCAGCCCCAGCATTTT

v_gene: TRBV6-5
j_gene: TRBJ2-2
d_gene: TRBD1
abundance: many
CDR3aa: CASSPGQYHTGELFF
CDR3nt: TGTGCCAGCAGCCCGGGACAGTATCACACCGGGGAGCTGTTTTTT

v_gene: TRBV14
j_gene: TRBJ2-3
d_gene: .
abundance: .
CDR3aa: CASSQGFTASTDTQYF
CDR3nt: TGTGCCAGCAGCCAAGGATTTACAGCTAGCACAGATACGCAGTATTTT

v_gene: TRBV14
j_gene: TRBJ2-5
d_gene: .
abundance: .
CDR3aa: CASRGGRSETQYF
CDR3nt: TGTGCCAGCAGGGGTGGCCGGTCGGAGACCCAGTACTTC

v_gene: TRBV12-3/TRBV12-4
j_gene: TRBJ1-2
d_gene: TRBD1
abundance: many
CDR3aa: CASSSGQGGIYGYTF
CDR3nt: TGTGCCAGCAGTTCTGGACAGGGGGGAATCTATGGCTACACCTTC

v_gene: TRBV7-9
j_gene: TRBJ1-2
d_gene: .
abundance: .
CDR3aa: CASSQSPAYYGYTF
CDR3nt: TGTGCCAGCAGCCAGAGTCCTGCCTACTATGGCTACACCTTC

v_gene: TRBV29-1
j_gene: TRBJ1-2
d_gene: TRBD1
abundance: .
CDR3aa: CSVARTGGYGYTF
CDR3nt: TGCAGCGTCGCCCGGACAGGGGGTTATGGCTACACCTTC

v_gene: TRBV20-1
j_gene: TRBJ1-5
d_gene: .
abundance: few
CDR3aa: CSASRSSILPQHF
CDR3nt: TGCAGTGCTAGCAGGTCTTCTATTTTGCCCCAGCATTTT